These 24 T cell receptor beta chains originate from one sample sequenced in a study of early T cells in non-severe SARS-CoV-2 infection. TCRdb used MiXCR to reprocess the 5' RACE reads, holding one entry per CDR3 protein. This table has roughly 58,000 distinct CDR3 sequences, roughly an eighth appearing once. The sample consisted of whole blood. Source of these receptors: an adult who was a healthcare worker with PCR-confirmed SARS-CoV-2 infection or an uninfected control (not recorded which).

This clonotype was seen a handful of times. V gene TRBV12-3 or TRBV12-4 combines with J gene TRBJ2-7, with 15 bases aligning to TRBD2. The CDR3 consists of 17 residues. V trimming: 4 bases; J trimming: 7 bases; junction bases outside the gene matches: 11. The CDR3 spells CASSSFAGLAGGREQYF. The DNA for the CDR3 is TGTGCCAGCAGTTCCTTCGCCGGACTAGCGGGGGGGAGAGAGCAGTACTTC.

This chain uses TRBV10-3 with TRBJ1-4; D unclear. CDR3 length: 13 amino acids. The V and J ends lost 3 bases and 2 bases respectively, with 4 bases between them. The germline CDR1 and CDR2 sequences are ENHRY and SYGVKD. For the CDR3, the DNA is TGTGCCATCAGTGACAGGACTAATGAAAAACTGTTTTTT. This translates into CAISDRTNEKLFF.

This clonotype was detected ten times or more. The rearrangement uses TRBV24-1 and TRBJ2-3, with 8 nucleotides matching TRBD2. Germline-derived CDR1 and CDR2 are KGHDR and SFDVKD. The CDR3 spans 16 residues. Trimming at V came to 7 bases and at J to 4 bases, leaving 12 bases not matched to a gene. The CDR3 protein is CATSSWGSGGPDTQYF. DNA of the CDR3: TGTGCCACCAGCTCCTGGGGGTCGGGGGGGCCAGATACGCAGTATTTT.

This clonotype was picked up many times. This sequence joins TRBV20-1 and TRBJ1-6; 9 positions match TRBD1. The V gene's germline CDR1 is DFQATT and CDR2 SNEGSKA (reference sequence). V was pared by 1 base and J by 8 bases, with 6 bases of the junction left unmatched. There are 15 residues in the CDR3. The CDR3, as DNA: TGCAGTGCTAGAGTAGGGGACAGGGATGATTCACCCCTCCACTTT. Translating gives CSARVGDRDDSPLHF.

This clonotype was seen only a few times. This chain links TRBV7-2 with TRBJ2-1; tentative D call: TRBD1 (5 bases). CDR1 is SGHTA, CDR2 FQGNSA, per germline. This CDR3 has 13 amino acids. Trimming pared 5 bases from V and 9 bases from J, leaving 14 bases between. The CDR3 here is CASSQGDRGEQFF. The CDR3 nucleotides read TGTGCCAGCAGCCAAGGTGATAGGGGTGAGCAGTTCTTC.

This clonotype was seen a few times. V is TRBV19 and J is TRBJ1-5; D call uncertain. Trimming took off 3 bases at V and 0 bases at J, with 9 bases between the two ends. The CDR3 is 15 amino acids. CDR1 LNHDA and CDR2 SQIVND come from the germline V gene (reference sequence). This chain's CDR3 is CASSINGFSNQPQHF. The CDR3 region has the DNA TGTGCCAGTAGTATCAATGGGTTTAGCAATCAGCCCCAGCATTTT.

This chain joins TRBV7-8 and TRBJ2-5; D might be TRBD1 or TRBD2, each matching 5 bases. Germline V lookup: CDR1 SGHVS, CDR2 FQNEAQ. The CDR3 runs to 15 residues. Trimming removed 2 bases at V and 2 bases at J, with 12 bases between. CDR3 protein: CASSLKPGQQETQYF. CDR3 bases: TGTGCCAGCAGCTTAAAACCGGGGCAGCAAGAGACCCAGTACTTC.

As regards this clonotype: This may be a read error: a much more frequent sequence differs by one nucleotide. The chain recombines TRBV5-4 with TRBJ2-7; 7 bases align to TRBD1. This CDR3 spans 14 amino acids. Germline V gives CDR1 SGHNT, CDR2 YYREEE (reference sequence). The CDR3: CASSLGTVDYEQNF. In DNA, the CDR3 is TGTGCCAGCAGCTTAGGGACAGTCGACTACGAGCAGAACTTC. The full variable domain, in which reference TRBV5-4 and TRBJ2-7 provide the parts outside the CDR3, is ETGVTQSPTHLIKTRGQQVTLRCSSQSGHNTVSWYQQALGQGPQFIFQYYREEENGRGNFPPRFSGLQFPNYSSELNVNALELDDSALYLCASSLGTVDYEQNFGPGTRLTVT.

This clonotype was recorded a few times. This chain joins TRBV7-2 and TRBJ2-1, with 7 nucleotides matching TRBD2. Germline loops: CDR1 SGHTA, CDR2 FQGNSA. V dropped 6 bases and J dropped 9; count of bases not matched to a gene: 14. The CDR3 contains 15 residues. CDR3 protein: CASSPGGFYVSEQFF. The CDR3 DNA sequence: TGTGCCAGCAGTCCCGGGGGGTTCTATGTCAGTGAGCAGTTCTTC.

A few counts support this clonotype. This chain links TRBV3-1 with TRBJ1-2, with D tentatively TRBD1 (6 bases). Germline CDR1 is LGHDT and CDR2 is YNNKEL (reference sequence). The CDR3 is 15 residues long. Between the trimmed V and J ends, which lost 0 bases and 6 bases, there was a span of 14 bases. The CDR3 region has the DNA TGTGCCAGCAGCCAAGATCTGGGTAACAGGGATGGCTACACCTTC. Amino acid sequence: CASSQDLGNRDGYTF. The full variable domain, rest sourced from reference TRBV3-1 and TRBJ1-2, is DTAVSQTPKYLVTQMGNDKSIKCEQNLGHDTMYWYKQDSKKFLKIMFSYNNKELIINETVPNRFSPKSPDKAHLNLHINSLELGDSAVYFCASSQDLGNRDGYTFGSGTRLTVV.

This clonotype was counted only a few times. V usage is TRBV19 and J usage is TRBJ1-1, with D unresolved. Trimming took off 5 bases at V and 3 bases at J, with 4 bases between the two ends. The germline CDR1 and CDR2 sequences are LNHDA and SQIVND (reference sequence). This CDR3 has 11 residues. CDR3 nucleotides: TGTGCCAGTAGTTACTACACTGAAGCTTTCTTT. This sequence encodes CASSYYTEAFF.

The count of this clonotype is one. V gene TRBV4-3 combines with J gene TRBJ2-2; D uncertain. The V end lost 0 bases, the J end lost 5 bases, and 13 bases lay between the germline ends. The CDR3 contains 16 residues. In germline, CDR1 is LGHNA, CDR2 YSLEER. Written as DNA, the CDR3 is TGCGCCAGCAGCCAAGATTCCCTCGGCCAGACCGGGGAGCTGTTTTTT. Its protein product is CASSQDSLGQTGELFF.

The chain recombines TRBV29-1 with TRBJ1-1, with 8 bases matching TRBD1. With 8 bases clipped from V and 5 bases from J, the junction kept 4 bases outside the gene matches. The CDR3 is 11 residues long. Germline V lookup: CDR1 SQVTM, CDR2 ANQGSEA. CDR3 DNA: TGCAGCTTTACAGGGGGGACTGAAGCTTTCTTT. This encodes CSFTGGTEAFF.

The CDR3 protein is CASSFGLAGEEQFF. Here the CDR3 DNA reads TGCGCCAGCAGCTTCGGACTAGCGGGGGAAGAGCAGTTCTTC. J is TRBJ2-1 and V is TRBV5-1; 13 bases align to TRBD2. The V segment lost 2 bases and the J segment 10 bases; nucleotides outside the gene matches: 3. Germline CDR1 reads SGHRS; CDR2 reads YFSETQ. CDR3 length equals 14 residues.

This clonotype turned up a few times. CDR3 residues: CASRPDSYGYTF. For the CDR3, the DNA is TGTGCCAGCAGACCAGACAGCTATGGCTACACCTTC. The chain couples TRBV6-2 or TRBV6-3 to TRBJ1-2; possibly TRBD1 for D (5 bases). CDR3 length equals 12 residues. Per germline, CDR1 MNHEY and CDR2 SVGEGT. The V and J ends lost 6 bases and 4 bases respectively, with 9 bases between them.

This clonotype was detected a few times. The chain recombines TRBV3-1 with TRBJ2-1; 10 bases match TRBD1. CDR3 size: 14 residues. The trim removed 8 bases at V and 11 bases at J, leaving 12 bases unmatched. Germline loops: CDR1 LGHDT, CDR2 YNNKEL (reference sequence). This CDR3 reads CASSTTKTGGKQFF. As DNA, the CDR3 is TGTGCCAGCTCCACTACCAAGACAGGGGGCAAGCAGTTCTTC.

This clonotype was seen at least ten times. This chain connects TRBV20-1 to TRBJ1-4; D is perhaps TRBD1 (5 bases). The CDR3 spans 15 residues. Trimming pared 0 bases from V and 8 bases from J, leaving 16 bases between. The germline gives CDR1 DFQATT, CDR2 SNEGSKA (reference sequence). The CDR3 is CSARDPRGEREKLFF. The DNA of the CDR3 is TGCAGTGCTAGAGATCCCCGGGGGGAGAGGGAAAAACTGTTTTTT.

The rearrangement links TRBV11-2 to TRBJ2-3; 13 bases align to TRBD2. The CDR3 totals 20 residues. Losses at the gene ends were 1 base for V and 7 bases for J; bases not matched to a gene: 17. The germline V gene encodes CDR1 SGHAT and CDR2 FQNNGV. The CDR3 loop is CASSLGLAGGPRGTTNTQYF. As DNA, the CDR3 is TGTGCCAGCAGCTTAGGACTAGCGGGGGGCCCACGGGGGACCACTAATACGCAGTATTTT.

Ten or more counts support this clonotype. V is TRBV19 and J is TRBJ2-1; D is undetermined. Germline lookup yields CDR1 LNHDA and CDR2 SQIVND (reference sequence). V lost 2 bases and J lost 8, with 10 bases in between. The CDR3 contains 13 residues. CDR3 sequence reads: CASSILLGYEQFF. In nucleotides, the CDR3 is TGTGCCAGTAGTATACTACTTGGGTATGAGCAGTTCTTC.

Only a few counts were recorded for this clonotype. The CDR3 region has the DNA TGTGCCAGCGCTTGGGGGGACAGGGGCAATCAGCCCCAGCATTTT. Encoded protein: CASAWGDRGNQPQHF. V and J are TRBV12-3 or TRBV12-4 and TRBJ1-5, with 9 positions matching TRBD1. The CDR3 spans 15 residues. The ends lost 8 bases at V and 2 bases at J; junction bases unmatched: 7.

The chain joins TRBV29-1 to TRBJ2-5; D is uncertain. The CDR3 extends over 12 amino acids. Germline V gene sequence: CDR1 SQVTM, CDR2 ANQGSEA. Trimming took 3 bases from V and 1 from J, leaving 6 bases between them. The CDR3: CSVDPLQETQYF. The CDR3 region has the DNA TGCAGCGTTGATCCCCTCCAAGAGACCCAGTACTTC.

In this sample, this clonotype turned up once. The chain joins TRBV4-1 to TRBJ1-1, with D possibly being TRBD1 (5 bases). The ends were cut back, 0 bases at V and 12 bases at J, with 17 bases in the middle. Germline V CDR1 and CDR2: MGHRA, YSYEKL. This CDR3 spans 14 amino acids. The CDR3 DNA is TGCGCCAGCAGCCAAGAAACAGGCCCCGGAACATCTTTCTTT. The encoded protein is CASSQETGPGTSFF.

This clonotype has at least ten counts. V gene TRBV7-3 combines with J gene TRBJ2-7; a possible D gene is TRBD2 (6 bases). The CDR3 is 16 amino acids. Trimming removed 4 bases at V and 0 bases at J, with 16 bases between. The germline V gene encodes CDR1 SGHTA and CDR2 FQGTGA. The CDR3 nucleotides read TGTGCCAGCAGCTCCCCCGGGACTGGCGACTCCTACGAGCAGTACTTC. Protein product: CASSSPGTGDSYEQYF.

This clonotype was detected only a few times. The chain combines TRBV5-1 with TRBJ2-3; D gene ambiguous. V was trimmed by 0 bases and J by 6 bases, leaving 11 bases between them. CDR1 is SGHRS, CDR2 YFSETQ, per germline. The CDR3 runs to 14 residues. DNA of the CDR3: TGCGCCAGCAGCTTGGCACCCCCCGCTGATACGCAGTATTTT. Protein product: CASSLAPPADTQYF.